The 32 T cell receptor beta chains below come from one sample, sequenced in a study of blood T cell repertoires in COVID-19. Measured with immunoSEQ multiplex PCR; TCRdb has only the in-frame clones, and not every one. The sample lists about 170,000 clones, 80% to 90% occurring once. Material: peripheral blood. Every receptor here comes from a woman older than 75 with acute or convalescent COVID-19.

J is TRBJ1-1 and V is TRBV7-3; no definite D call. The ends were cut back, 0 bases at V and 5 bases at J, with 7 bases in the middle. The germline V gene has CDR1 SGHTA and CDR2 FQGTGA. The CDR3 is made up of 13 amino acids. In DNA form, the CDR3 reads TGTGCCAGCAGCTTAACGTTTTCGACTGAAGCTTTCTTT. Protein sequence: CASSLTFSTEAFF.

The rearrangement joins TRBV28 to TRBJ1-2, with TRBD1 matching over 7 bases. Germline V CDR1 and CDR2: MDHEN, SYDVKM. J gave up 0 bases and V 6 bases, and 7 bases lay outside the gene matches. This CDR3 contains 15 residues. The CDR3 reads CASRPTTGPNYGYTF. The CDR3 bases are TGTGCCAGCAGACCGACGACAGGGCCTAACTATGGCTACACCTTC.

The chain recombines TRBV28 with TRBJ1-5, with a possible D match to TRBD1 (5 bases). CDR3 length equals 12 residues. V lost 7 bases, J lost 9 bases, and 13 bases lay in between. Germline lookup yields CDR1 MDHEN and CDR2 SYDVKM. CDR3 sequence reads: CASTSPQGPQHF. The CDR3 coding sequence is TGTGCCAGCACCTCACCCCAGGGGCCCCAGCATTTT.

The J gene is TRBJ2-1, the V gene TRBV6-1; 8 nucleotides agree with TRBD2. Germline CDR1 MNHNS, CDR2 SASEGT. V lost 0 bases, J lost 9 bases, and 19 bases stayed unmatched. The CDR3 extends over 19 amino acids. CDR3 region: CASSEAISASGPASIEQFF. CDR3 DNA: TGTGCCAGCAGTGAAGCAATTTCGGCTAGCGGGCCCGCGAGTATTGAGCAGTTCTTC.

This chain connects TRBV7-9 to TRBJ2-3; a weak D match, TRBD2 (6 bases). V was pared by 11 bases and J by 5 bases, with 26 bases between. Germline CDR1 SEHNR, CDR2 FQNEAQ (reference sequence). This CDR3 region has 16 residues. CDR3 DNA sequence: TGTGCCTTCCCGGCCACACGCAGGAGGGGAATAGATACGCAGTATTTT. It yields the protein CAFPATRRRGIDTQYF.

The J gene is TRBJ2-1, the V gene TRBV19; 11 bases are a match to TRBD2. Trimming removed 5 bases from V and 9 bases from J; junction bases left unmatched: 9. Germline V gives CDR1 LNHDA, CDR2 SQIVND (reference sequence). This CDR3 has 15 amino acids. CDR3 sequence: CASSSASGGFGEQFF. CDR3 sequence (DNA): TGTGCCAGTAGTTCGGCTAGCGGGGGGTTTGGTGAGCAGTTCTTC.

The V and J genes are TRBV27 and TRBJ1-1, with D possibly matching TRBD1 (6 bases). Per the germline V gene, CDR1 is MNHEY and CDR2 is SMNVEV (reference sequence). V shed 10 bases and J shed 0 bases, with 15 bases lying between them. This CDR3 has 14 amino acids. The CDR3 region is CATRGAGMNTEAFF. The CDR3 nucleotides are TGTGCCACCCGGGGGGCAGGTATGAACACTGAAGCTTTCTTT.

The genes are TRBV19 and TRBJ1-1; weak D call: TRBD1 (6 bases). The CDR3 covers 15 residues. Trimming cost V 4 bases and J 6 bases, with 18 bases left between them. Germline CDR1 is LNHDA and CDR2 is SQIVND (reference sequence). This CDR3 reads CASSKTTGTPPEAFF. CDR3 DNA: TGTGCCAGTAGTAAGACCACAGGGACCCCCCCTGAAGCTTTCTTT.

The chain carries TRBV11-2 and TRBJ2-3; D is undetermined. In germline, CDR1 is SGHAT, CDR2 FQNNGV. Trimming removed 0 bases at V and 4 bases at J, with 5 bases between. The CDR3 loop spans 13 amino acids. CDR3 protein: CASSLDGPDTQYF. CDR3 DNA: TGTGCCAGCAGCTTAGATGGCCCAGATACGCAGTATTTT.

This clone was seen a few times. The V gene is TRBV9, the J gene TRBJ2-1; TRBD2 matches 8 bases. The CDR3 runs 15 residues. With V trimmed by 3 bases and J by 3 bases, 5 bases remained unmatched. Germline V gives CDR1 SGDLS, CDR2 YYNGEE. CDR3: CASSAGAGDYNEQFF. In nucleotides, the CDR3 is TGTGCCAGCAGCGCGGGAGCGGGAGACTACAATGAGCAGTTCTTC.

Only one count was recorded for this clone. The genes are TRBV30 and TRBJ2-1; tentatively, D is TRBD2 (6 bases). This CDR3 has 13 residues. The germline V and J ends were trimmed by 4 bases and 6 bases, with 13 bases remaining between them. In germline, CDR1 is GTSNPN, CDR2 SVGIG (reference sequence). The CDR3 nucleotides are TGTGCCTGGAAGGAGGGAGCGTTCAATGAGCAGTTCTTC. Translated: CAWKEGAFNEQFF.

This chain links TRBV19 with TRBJ1-5; possible D gene TRBD1, 5 bases. Germline loops: CDR1 LNHDA, CDR2 SQIVND (reference sequence). V was shortened by 7 bases and J by 2 bases, with 18 bases between the two germline ends. This CDR3 is 16 amino acids long. The CDR3 DNA sequence: TGTGCCAGTACTGAGGGACCAGGGAGGGGCAATCAGCCCCAGCATTTT. Amino acids: CASTEGPGRGNQPQHF.

This clone was counted a single time. V gene TRBV25-1 combines with J gene TRBJ1-5; 7 nucleotides agree with TRBD1. There are 13 residues in the CDR3. Trimming cost V 5 bases and J 5 bases; bases outside gene matches: 3. Germline lookup yields CDR1 MGHDK and CDR2 SYGVNS. CDR3 protein: CASSSTGDQPQHF. CDR3 DNA: TGTGCCAGCAGTTCCACAGGGGATCAGCCCCAGCATTTT.

The V call is TRBV7-2, the J call TRBJ2-2; the D gene is possibly TRBD1 (5 bases). The V and J ends lost 4 bases and 4 bases respectively, with 22 bases between them. Germline CDR1 reads SGHTA; CDR2 reads FQGNSA. CDR3 length equals 18 residues. CDR3 amino acids: CASSWISPGQGSTGELFF. CDR3 DNA sequence: TGTGCCAGCAGCTGGATAAGTCCAGGGCAGGGTAGCACCGGGGAGCTGTTTTTT. The whole variable domain, remainder taken from reference TRBV7-2 and TRBJ2-2, is GAGVSQSPSNKVTEKGKDVELRCDPISGHTALYWYRQSLGQGLEFLIYFQGNSAPDKSGLPSDRFSAERTGGSVSTLTIQRTQQEDSAVYLCASSWISPGQGSTGELFFGEGSRLTVL.

The genes are TRBV9 and TRBJ2-3, with no clear D. The CDR3 loop spans 14 amino acids. V was cut by 4 bases and J by 6 bases, with 15 bases left in between. Germline V gene sequence: CDR1 SGDLS, CDR2 YYNGEE. The CDR3 sequence: CASSPRPELDTQYF. In DNA, the CDR3 is TGTGCCAGCAGCCCTCGTCCCGAGCTCGATACGCAGTATTTT.

This clone occurred many times. The J gene is TRBJ2-6, the V gene TRBV25-1; the D gene is possibly TRBD1 (7 bases). V gave up 4 bases and J gave up 3 bases, with 13 bases separating them. Germline values: CDR1 MGHDK, CDR2 SYGVNS. CDR3 size: 16 residues. CDR3 bases: TGTGCCAGCAGTGCCTCAGGGGGGATTGGGGCCAACGTCCTGACTTTC. Its translation is CASSASGGIGANVLTF.

The chain recombines TRBV28 with TRBJ2-2, with 7 bases matching TRBD1. The V gene end was trimmed by 5 bases and the J gene end by 3 bases; junction bases not matched to a gene: 6. Germline V lookup: CDR1 MDHEN, CDR2 SYDVKM. The length of the CDR3 is 15 residues. The CDR3 loop reads CASSGGQSHTGELFF. CDR3 DNA: TGTGCCAGCAGTGGGGGACAGAGCCACACCGGGGAGCTGTTTTTT.

In its sample, this clone ranks as large (0.1 to 1%). The chain recombines TRBV6-1 with TRBJ2-6; maybe TRBD1 (5 bases). Germline values: CDR1 MNHNS, CDR2 SASEGT. Trimming took off 1 base at V and 1 base at J, with 8 bases between the two ends. The CDR3 length is 16 residues. CDR3 DNA: TGTGCCAGCAGTGAAGAGGCAGGGTCTGGGGCCAACGTCCTGACTTTC. Protein: CASSEEAGSGANVLTF.

This chain uses TRBV11-2 with TRBJ2-3, with 8 bases identical to TRBD2. CDR3 length: 15 amino acids. V lost 3 bases to trimming and J lost 3 bases; unmatched junction nucleotides: 5. Germline V gene sequence: CDR1 SGHAT, CDR2 FQNNGV. CDR3 DNA: TGTGCCAGCAGCTTCTCCGGGGGGGAGACAGATACGCAGTATTTT. It encodes CASSFSGGETDTQYF.

The V gene is TRBV19, the J gene TRBJ1-1, with D perhaps matching TRBD1 (6 bases). The CDR3 sequence is 14 residues long. The V end was cut by 4 bases, the J end by 1 base, with 10 bases between. Germline V CDR1 and CDR2: LNHDA, SQIVND (reference sequence). The CDR3 sequence is CASSNRVGNTEAFF. The DNA of the CDR3 is TGTGCCAGTAGTAACAGGGTAGGGAACACTGAAGCTTTCTTT.

This clone occurred once. The rearrangement joins TRBV1 to TRBJ1-4; TRBD1 is the table's D call and was not checked against the DNA. TRBV1 is noted as a pseudogene. This CDR3 spans 15 amino acids. The CDR3 region is CTSSQDRDTDEKLFF. The CDR3 DNA reads TGCACCAGCAGCCAGGACAGGGACACAGATGAAAAACTGTTTTTT.

V usage is TRBV6-5 and J usage is TRBJ2-2, with D possibly TRBD2 on 6 matching bases. Germline V gene data show CDR1 as MNHEY and CDR2 as SVGAGI. Deletions cut 8 bases from V and 8 bases from J, with 12 bases between. The CDR3 length is 12 residues. CDR3 nucleotide sequence: TGTGCCAGCGTAGGGGACTTAGGGGAGCTGTTTTTT. Protein sequence: CASVGDLGELFF.

V is TRBV28 and J is TRBJ2-3; 11 bases are a match to TRBD2. Germline trimming cut 4 bases from V and 5 bases from J; bases unmatched to any gene: 5. From germline, CDR1 is MDHEN and CDR2 SYDVKM. This CDR3 comprises 15 residues. For the CDR3, the DNA is TGTGCCAGCAGTTGGTTAGCGGGGGGGGTAGATACGCAGTATTTT. It translates to CASSWLAGGVDTQYF.

As concerns this clone: At one end the junction does not follow the germline gene, possibly because of a read error. CDR3 sequence reads: CASSLGDRSTDTQYF. The CDR3 nucleotides read TGTGCTAGCAGCCTGGGGGACAGAAGCACAGATACGCAGTATTTT. This chain uses TRBV7-7 with TRBJ2-3; 7 bases line up with TRBD1. This CDR3 spans 15 amino acids. In germline, CDR1 is SSHAT, CDR2 FNYEAQ (reference sequence).

The chain joins TRBV7-2 to TRBJ1-4; 9 bases fit TRBD1. The J segment lost 7 bases and the V segment lost 5 bases, leaving 8 bases of the junction unmatched. This CDR3 is built from 15 residues. Germline-derived CDR1 and CDR2 are SGHTA and FQGNSA. Written as DNA, the CDR3 is TGTGCCAGCAGCCCTAACAGGGGGCCAATTGAAAAACTGTTTTTT. It codes for CASSPNRGPIEKLFF.

There are a few counts of this clone. This sequence joins TRBV7-3 and TRBJ2-7, with D perhaps matching TRBD2 (6 bases). Germline V gives CDR1 SGHTA, CDR2 FQGTGA. The CDR3 spans 15 residues. Trimming shortened V by 1 base and J by 3 bases, and 13 bases separated the two germline ends. The chain's CDR3 is CASSLRAGGYYEQYF. The CDR3 DNA reads TGTGCCAGCAGCTTAAGGGCCGGGGGATACTACGAGCAGTACTTC.

The V gene is TRBV11-2, the J gene TRBJ2-6; possible D gene TRBD1, 5 bases. Germline-derived CDR1 and CDR2 are SGHAT and FQNNGV. This CDR3 region has 17 residues. Trimming removed 3 bases at V and 1 base at J, with 13 bases between. The CDR3 here is CASSFPTVTSGANVLTF. CDR3 nucleotides: TGTGCCAGCAGCTTTCCGACAGTTACTTCTGGGGCCAACGTCCTGACTTTC.

The chain has TRBV11-2 and TRBJ2-4; 8 nucleotides line up with TRBD1. The CDR3 is 14 amino acids. Germline CDR1 reads SGHAT; CDR2 reads FQNNGV. The V and J ends lost 5 bases and 4 bases, in that order; junction bases with no gene match: 4. DNA for the CDR3: TGTGCCAGCAGCAACAACAGGGGGAAAAACATTCAGTACTTC. This codes for CASSNNRGKNIQYF.

The gene calls are TRBV27 and TRBJ2-1, with 8 bases that match TRBD1. Looked up from germline, CDR1 is MNHEY and CDR2 is SMNVEV (reference sequence). The CDR3 runs 14 residues. V gave up 6 bases and J gave up 4 bases; unmatched junction bases: 5. This CDR3 is CASRDRDFYNEQFF. The CDR3 DNA sequence: TGTGCCAGCAGGGACAGGGATTTTTACAATGAGCAGTTCTTC.

This clone was found many times. V usage is TRBV2 and J usage is TRBJ1-2, with D possibly being TRBD1 (6 bases). Germline CDR1 reads SNHLY; CDR2 reads FYNNEI. This CDR3 spans 15 amino acids. V lost 2 bases and J 4 bases, leaving 14 bases between the germline ends. The CDR3 is CASSETRQAGYGYTF. The CDR3 DNA is TGTGCCAGCAGTGAAACGAGACAGGCTGGCTATGGCTACACCTTC.

The V call is TRBV10-3, the J call TRBJ2-1; D might be TRBD2 (6 bases). The germline CDR1 and CDR2 sequences are ENHRY and SYGVKD. V was shortened by 11 bases and J by 6 bases, with 17 bases between the two germline ends. This CDR3 has 13 amino acids. CDR3 loop: CAVNIPTSNEQFF. In DNA, the CDR3 is TGTGCCGTAAATATCCCGACTAGCAATGAGCAGTTCTTC.

V and J are TRBV4-2 and TRBJ2-7; 8 nucleotides line up with TRBD2. The germline gives CDR1 LGHNA, CDR2 YNFKEQ. This CDR3 comprises 16 residues. Trimming took 3 bases from V and 2 from J; bases not matched to a gene: 9. As DNA, the CDR3 is TGTGCCAGCAGCCACGCCCGGGGGGGGCTAGCCTACGAGCAGTACTTC. Translating gives CASSHARGGLAYEQYF.